These 28 T cell receptor beta chains were all obtained from the same sample, sequenced in a study of post-analysis software for immune sequencing data (dated by TCRdb to between 2015 and 2017). These receptors lack a known antigen. Study-wide conclusions, independent of this receptor: About five TRBV segments, including TRBV5-6, TRBV5-1 and TRBV20-1, were significantly more frequent in patients than controls.

Library preparation was by PCR. Instrument on record: Illumina HiSeq 2500. To reduce PCR and sequencing biases, unique molecular identifiers were incorporated into the TCR beta cDNA libraries. The raw public data were reprocessed by TCRdb itself: fastp quality trimming at Q25, MiXCR clonotype calling, in-frame beta chains only. Entries that share a CDR3 protein sequence are merged under the most common genes and DNA. This sample holds about 560,000 distinct CDR3 sequences; around 44% were observed only once. The top ten clonotypes cover approximately 1.7% of the sample. Sequencing was carried out using blood. These receptors originate from a girl between 10 and 17 years old with multiple sclerosis.

The chain joins TRBV6-6 to TRBJ2-1; 8 positions match TRBD1. This CDR3 comprises 14 residues. Germline values: CDR1 MNHNY, CDR2 SVGAGI (reference sequence). Unmatched junction bases numbered 9, after V lost 7 bases and J lost 7 bases. CDR3 coding DNA: TGTGCCAGCATTGTGCAGGGGGCGAGAAATGAGCAGTTCTTC. Residues: CASIVQGARNEQFF.

The chain combines TRBV9 with TRBJ2-5; the D call may be TRBD1 or TRBD2 (5 bases each). The CDR3 has 15 amino acids. CDR1 is SGDLS and CDR2 is YYNGEE in the germline V gene. Trimming took 0 bases from V and 2 from J, leaving 11 bases between them. The CDR3 sequence is CASSVDSEGQETQYF. In DNA, the CDR3 is TGTGCCAGCAGCGTAGACAGCGAGGGGCAAGAGACCCAGTACTTC.

The chain employs TRBV12-3 or TRBV12-4 and TRBJ1-2; D possibly corresponds to TRBD1 (5 bases). This CDR3 is 14 amino acids long. V was cut by 6 bases and J by 2 bases, with 13 bases left in between. The DNA of the CDR3 is TGTGCCAGCAGCCCCCATAGGGGAAACTATGGCTACACCTTC. Amino acid sequence: CASSPHRGNYGYTF.

The rearrangement uses TRBV5-4 and TRBJ2-5; TRBD2 agrees at 7 bases. V gave up 1 base and J gave up 4 bases; unmatched junction bases: 7. CDR3 length: 15 amino acids. Germline V gene lookup returns CDR1 SGHNT and CDR2 YYREEE (reference sequence). Written as DNA, the CDR3 is TGTGCCAGCAGCTTGCGTGGGGGGGGAAGAGAGACCCAGTACTTC. This gives the protein CASSLRGGGRETQYF. Based on the CDR3 plus reference TRBV5-4 and TRBJ2-5, the full variable domain is ETGVTQSPTHLIKTRGQQVTLRCSSQSGHNTVSWYQQALGQGPQFIFQYYREEENGRGNFPPRFSGLQFPNYSSELNVNALELDDSALYLCASSLRGGGRETQYFGPGTRLLVL.

This chain connects TRBV29-1 to TRBJ2-1; 7 bases are a match to TRBD2. Germline V gives CDR1 SQVTM, CDR2 ANQGSEA. CDR3 length: 14 amino acids. With V trimmed by 4 bases and J by 4 bases, 7 bases remained unmatched. The CDR3 loop is CSVAVASGYNEQFF. For the CDR3, the DNA is TGCAGCGTTGCGGTCGCTAGCGGATACAATGAGCAGTTCTTC.

CDR3 bases: TGTGCCATCAGTGAGTTTGCAGGCGAAGAGTTCTTC. Translating it yields CAISEFAGEEFF. This chain links TRBV10-3 with TRBJ2-1; D remains ambiguous. The CDR3 is 12 amino acids. Germline V lookup: CDR1 ENHRY, CDR2 SYGVKD. Trimming pared 1 base from V and 14 bases from J, leaving 12 bases between.

Only a few counts were recorded for this clonotype. The chain uses TRBV10-3 and TRBJ1-5, with D uncertain. Trimming removed 4 bases at V and 1 base at J, with 8 bases between. The CDR3 loop spans 14 amino acids. Germline-derived CDR1 and CDR2 are ENHRY and SYGVKD. DNA for the CDR3: TGTGCCATCAGTGCGGCGACAAGCAATCAGCCCCAGCATTTT. Protein product: CAISAATSNQPQHF.

The CDR3 DNA follows: TGCAGTGCTAGAGATAAAGCCAAGTGGCACGGGGAGACCCAGTACTTC. Its protein product is CSARDKAKWHGETQYF. J is TRBJ2-5 and V is TRBV20-1; no definite D call. The CDR3 sequence is 16 residues long. The germline V gene encodes CDR1 DFQATT and CDR2 SNEGSKA (reference sequence). Between the trimmed V and J ends, which lost 0 bases and 5 bases, there was a span of 19 bases.

Worth noting for this clonotype: An end of the junction differs from the germline gene, which may be a read error. This sequence joins TRBV12-3 or TRBV12-4 and TRBJ1-1; unclear D gene. CDR3 length: 16 amino acids. DNA for the CDR3: TGTGCCGGCAGTCCCACGGACGGATTCATGAACACTGAAGCTTTCTTT. Translating it yields CAGSPTDGFMNTEAFF.

J is TRBJ2-1 and V is TRBV20-1; D is possibly TRBD1 (5 bases). V was pared by 6 bases and J by 9 bases, with 12 bases between. Per the germline V gene, CDR1 is DFQATT and CDR2 is SNEGSKA (reference sequence). CDR3 length: 11 amino acids. The CDR3 coding sequence is TGCAGTGCGTATCCAGGGATTGAGCAGTTCTTC. Translated, it gives CSAYPGIEQFF.

The J gene is TRBJ1-1, the V gene TRBV5-6; D is unclear. V was shortened by 3 bases and J by 2 bases, with 14 bases between the two germline ends. CDR3 length: 15 residues. Germline V gene data show CDR1 as SGHDT and CDR2 as YYEEEE. The CDR3 DNA reads TGTGCCAGCAGCTCCCGGAGGCGGATTAACACTGAAGCTTTCTTT. This gives the protein CASSSRRRINTEAFF.

The chain employs TRBV2 and TRBJ2-1, with TRBD2 matching 7 bases. The V and J ends lost 10 bases and 0 bases, in that order; junction bases with no gene match: 9. The CDR3 runs to 15 residues. The germline V gene encodes CDR1 SNHLY and CDR2 FYNNEI. CDR3 residues: CAIRRGEDSYNEQFF. In DNA form, the CDR3 reads TGTGCCATCCGACGGGGGGAGGACTCCTACAATGAGCAGTTCTTC.

This clonotype was recorded a few times. This chain joins TRBV7-6 and TRBJ2-3; maybe TRBD2 (6 bases). Germline CDR1 and CDR2: SGHVS and FNYEAQ. This CDR3 is built from 16 residues. Trimming removed 1 base at V and 5 bases at J, with 16 bases between. CDR3 DNA: TGTGCCAGCAGCTTAGGTAGCGGACCCGGAGGAGATACGCAGTATTTT. This codes for CASSLGSGPGGDTQYF.

The chain links TRBV10-3 to TRBJ2-3, with 7 bases matching TRBD1. Germline values: CDR1 ENHRY, CDR2 SYGVKD. The trim removed 0 bases at V and 1 base at J, leaving 1 base unmatched. The CDR3 spans 15 residues. The CDR3 region is CAISESRGRTDTQYF. In DNA, the CDR3 is TGTGCCATCAGTGAGTCTAGGGGGCGCACAGATACGCAGTATTTT.

The chain employs TRBV12-3 or TRBV12-4 and TRBJ2-3; tentative D call: TRBD2 (6 bases). The CDR3 totals 16 residues. V was cut by 3 bases and J by 1 base, with 14 bases left in between. DNA for the CDR3: TGTGCCAGCAGTTTCGACCTAGCGCTCCGCACAGATACGCAGTATTTT. It encodes CASSFDLALRTDTQYF.

This clonotype was observed a few times. This chain joins TRBV20-1 and TRBJ1-1; the D gene is possibly TRBD1 (5 bases). V was clipped by 3 bases and J by 4 bases, with 12 bases between them. Germline assignment: CDR1 DFQATT and CDR2 SNEGSKA (reference sequence). There are 13 residues in the CDR3. This CDR3 reads CSASGHSTTEAFF. The CDR3 coding sequence is TGCAGTGCTAGTGGACACTCGACCACTGAAGCTTTCTTT.

V usage is TRBV3-1 and J usage is TRBJ2-7; 12 positions agree with TRBD1. From germline, CDR1 is LGHDT and CDR2 YNNKEL (reference sequence). Losses at the gene ends were 4 bases for V and 5 bases for J; bases not matched to a gene: 6. The CDR3 has 15 amino acids. CDR3 bases: TGTGCCAGCAGCCTTCCGGGACAGGGGGCAAACGAGCAGTACTTC. The encoded protein is CASSLPGQGANEQYF.

The chain combines TRBV10-3 with TRBJ1-6; no reliable D call. The germline V gene has CDR1 ENHRY and CDR2 SYGVKD. V lost 4 bases and J lost 5, with 9 bases in between. The CDR3 runs to 14 residues. The chain's CDR3 is CAISANSNNSPLHF. The DNA for the CDR3 is TGTGCCATCAGTGCCAACAGTAATAATTCACCCCTCCACTTT.

This clonotype was observed a handful of times. The chain combines TRBV7-9 with TRBJ2-1; unclear D gene. The CDR3 runs 16 residues. The germline V and J ends were trimmed by 5 bases and 4 bases, with 18 bases remaining between them. Germline V gives CDR1 SEHNR, CDR2 FQNEAQ (reference sequence). CDR3 amino acids: CASSRQTQIEYNEQFF. DNA for the CDR3: TGTGCCAGCAGCCGTCAGACCCAAATAGAATACAATGAGCAGTTCTTC.

The chain uses TRBV6-1 and TRBJ1-1; D not certain. V lost 2 bases to trimming and J lost 2 bases, with 9 bases between them. Looked up from germline, CDR1 is MNHNS and CDR2 is SASEGT. This CDR3 contains 14 residues. CDR3 loop: CASSERTGNTEAFF. The CDR3 coding sequence is TGTGCCAGCAGTGAACGGACTGGAAACACTGAAGCTTTCTTT.

Only a few counts were recorded for this clonotype. The gene calls are TRBV29-1 and TRBJ2-7, with D uncertain. This CDR3 region has 15 residues. V dropped 2 bases and J dropped 1 base, with 15 bases sitting between them. The germline CDR1 and CDR2 sequences are SQVTM and ANQGSEA. DNA for the CDR3: TGCAGCGTTGAACTTTCGTCTGAAGGATCCTACGAGCAGTACTTC. Translated, it gives CSVELSSEGSYEQYF.

The chain combines TRBV5-1 with TRBJ2-3; no clear D. Germline V gives CDR1 SGHRS, CDR2 YFSETQ. This CDR3 comprises 18 residues. Trimming cost V 4 bases and J 0 bases, with 21 bases left between them. CDR3 in amino acids: CASSGRLEMLASTDTQYF. In DNA form, the CDR3 reads TGCGCCAGCAGCGGTAGACTGGAAATGCTCGCTAGCACAGATACGCAGTATTTT.

CDR3 sequence reads: CASRGQGTTEAFF. DNA of the CDR3: TGTGCCAGCCGGGGACAGGGAACCACTGAAGCTTTCTTT. The genes are TRBV25-1 and TRBJ1-1, with 9 bases lining up with TRBD1. The V gene end was trimmed by 8 bases and the J gene end by 4 bases; junction bases not matched to a gene: 5. The CDR3 is 13 amino acids. Germline V gene sequence: CDR1 MGHDK, CDR2 SYGVNS.

CDR3 residues: CASRYRGEPREKLFF. The CDR3 DNA is TGTGCCAGCAGGTACAGAGGGGAGCCTAGAGAAAAACTGTTTTTT. This chain links TRBV2 with TRBJ1-4; a weak D match, TRBD1 (5 bases). The germline V gene encodes CDR1 SNHLY and CDR2 FYNNEI. Trimming stripped 6 bases from V and 8 bases from J, with 19 bases between. The CDR3 runs 15 residues.

V gene TRBV12-3 or TRBV12-4 combines with J gene TRBJ1-2; possibly TRBD1 for D (5 bases). The CDR3 runs 13 residues. V gave up 6 bases and J gave up 5 bases, with 13 bases separating them. CDR3: CASSPNGGYGYTF. As DNA, the CDR3 is TGTGCCAGCAGCCCTAACGGGGGGTATGGCTACACCTTC.

V is TRBV5-1 and J is TRBJ2-7; 10 bases are shared with TRBD2. Trimming cost V 5 bases and J 10 bases; bases outside gene matches: 18. CDR3 length equals 16 residues. The germline CDR1 and CDR2 sequences are SGHRS and YFSETQ. CDR3 loop: CASSANSGGVQESQYF. The DNA of the CDR3 is TGCGCCAGCAGTGCAAACAGCGGGGGGGTTCAAGAGTCCCAGTACTTC.

The V call is TRBV29-1, the J call TRBJ2-7, with TRBD2 identical over 7 bases. Germline V gene lookup returns CDR1 SQVTM and CDR2 ANQGSEA. J was trimmed by 3 bases and V by 3 bases; bases with no gene match: 8. The CDR3 is made up of 14 amino acids. In DNA form, the CDR3 reads TGCAGCGTTGACCTGGGTGGGGGGGACTACGAGCAGTACTTC. This sequence encodes CSVDLGGGDYEQYF.

This chain connects TRBV5-4 to TRBJ2-1, with D possibly TRBD2 on 6 matching bases. The V gene's germline CDR1 is SGHNT and CDR2 YYREEE (reference sequence). The length of the CDR3 is 11 residues. V was clipped by 4 bases and J by 9 bases, with 8 bases between them. The CDR3 region has the DNA TGTGCCAGCAGCAGGGACTTTGAGCAGTTCTTC. It codes for CASSRDFEQFF. The variable domain in full, completed from reference TRBV5-4 and TRBJ2-1, reads ETGVTQSPTHLIKTRGQQVTLRCSSQSGHNTVSWYQQALGQGPQFIFQYYREEENGRGNFPPRFSGLQFPNYSSELNVNALELDDSALYLCASSRDFEQFFGPGTRLTVL.